This TCR beta chain derives from a study of regulatory T cells in long-lasting Graves disease. CDR3 regions were amplified by Arm-PCR using iRepertoire HTBI primers to build TCR beta libraries. TCRdb reanalysed the multiplex PCR reads using MiXCR and keeps one entry per CDR3 protein. Of over 350,000 distinct CDR3 sequences in the sample, around 21% are singletons; the top ten hold 20%. Trimming removed 5 bases at V and 1 base at J, with 17 bases between. The CDR3 loop spans 16 amino acids. Germline loops: CDR1 KGHSH, CDR2 LQKENI. Overall study findings and caveats: Persistent disease favored TRBV28, TRBJ1-2 and TRBJ2-5.

This clonotype showed up many times. Its antigen is not known. Time point reported: persistent/refractory GD, antithyroid drugs over 5 years with positive TRAb. Extracted RNA from PBMCs served as the source of the TCR library. V and J are TRBV18 and TRBJ1-2, with D possibly being TRBD1 (6 bases). The sample here was peripheral blood mononuclear cells (PBMCs), taken when the disease was refractory, from a patient treated with antithyroid drugs. This clonotype was sampled from a female donor with Graves disease. The CDR3 bases are TGTGCCAGCTCAGATCGACAGGCCGTACTTAACTATGGCTACACCTTC. This sequence encodes CASSDRQAVLNYGYTF.